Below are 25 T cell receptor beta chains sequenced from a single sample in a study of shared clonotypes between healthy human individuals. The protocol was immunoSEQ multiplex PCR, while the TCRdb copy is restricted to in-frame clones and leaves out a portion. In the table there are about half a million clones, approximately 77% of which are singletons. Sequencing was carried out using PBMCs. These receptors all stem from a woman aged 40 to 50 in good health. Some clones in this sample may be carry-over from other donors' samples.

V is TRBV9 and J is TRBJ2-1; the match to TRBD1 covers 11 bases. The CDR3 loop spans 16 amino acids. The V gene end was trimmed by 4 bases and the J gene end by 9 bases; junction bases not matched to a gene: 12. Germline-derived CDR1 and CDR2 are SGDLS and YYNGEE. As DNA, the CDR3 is TGTGCCAGCAGCCCTCGGACAGGGGGCTACTATACTGAGCAGTTCTTC. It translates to CASSPRTGGYYTEQFF.

The CDR3 DNA sequence: TGTGCCAGCGGAGATACGCAGTATTTT. This translates into CASGDTQYF. The rearrangement links TRBV7-8 to TRBJ2-3, with D uncertain. The CDR3 contains 9 residues. Germline V gene sequence: CDR1 SGHVS, CDR2 FQNEAQ. The ends were cut back, 8 bases at V and 5 bases at J, with 2 bases in the middle.

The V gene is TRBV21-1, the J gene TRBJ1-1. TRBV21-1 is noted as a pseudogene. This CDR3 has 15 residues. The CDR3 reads CASSSWDGKNTEAFF. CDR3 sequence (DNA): TGTGCCAGCAGCTCCTGGGACGGGAAGAACACTGAAGCTTTCTTT.

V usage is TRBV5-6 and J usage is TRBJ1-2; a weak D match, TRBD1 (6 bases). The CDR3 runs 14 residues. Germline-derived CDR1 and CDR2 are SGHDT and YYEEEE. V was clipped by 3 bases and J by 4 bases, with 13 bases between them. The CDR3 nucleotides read TGTGCCAGCAGCTGGGCGGGGGGCGTCTATGGCTACACCTTC. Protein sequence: CASSWAGGVYGYTF.

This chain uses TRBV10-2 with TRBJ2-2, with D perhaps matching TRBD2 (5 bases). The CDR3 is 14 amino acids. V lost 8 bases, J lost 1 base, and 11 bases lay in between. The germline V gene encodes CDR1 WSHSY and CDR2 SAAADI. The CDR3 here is CASQLVLNTGELFF. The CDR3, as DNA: TGCGCCAGCCAACTAGTTTTGAACACCGGGGAGCTGTTTTTT.

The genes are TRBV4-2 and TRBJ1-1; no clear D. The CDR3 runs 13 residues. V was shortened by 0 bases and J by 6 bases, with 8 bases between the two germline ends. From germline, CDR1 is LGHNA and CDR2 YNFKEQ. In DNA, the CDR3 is TGTGCCAGCAGCCAAGAAGGGTTTCCTGAAGCTTTCTTT. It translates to CASSQEGFPEAFF.

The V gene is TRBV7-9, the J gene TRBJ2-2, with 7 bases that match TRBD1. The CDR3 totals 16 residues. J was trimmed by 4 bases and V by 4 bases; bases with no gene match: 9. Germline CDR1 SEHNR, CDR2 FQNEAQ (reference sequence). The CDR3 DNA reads TGTGCCAGCAGCTCGACAGGGTTTGCATCCACCGGGGAGCTGTTTTTT. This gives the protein CASSSTGFASTGELFF.

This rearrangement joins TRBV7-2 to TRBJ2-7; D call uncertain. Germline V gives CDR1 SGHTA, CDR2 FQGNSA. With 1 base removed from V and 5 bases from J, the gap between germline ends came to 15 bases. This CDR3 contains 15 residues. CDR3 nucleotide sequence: TGTGCCAGCAGCTTAGTGTCTACGGGCGGCGACGAGCAGTACTTC. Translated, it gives CASSLVSTGGDEQYF.

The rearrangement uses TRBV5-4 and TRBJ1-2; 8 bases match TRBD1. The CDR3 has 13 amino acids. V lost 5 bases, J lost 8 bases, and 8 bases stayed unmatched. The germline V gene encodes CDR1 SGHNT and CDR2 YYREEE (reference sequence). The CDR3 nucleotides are TGTGCCAGCAGTCCAGGGGGCCCCCTGGGCTACACCTTC. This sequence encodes CASSPGGPLGYTF.

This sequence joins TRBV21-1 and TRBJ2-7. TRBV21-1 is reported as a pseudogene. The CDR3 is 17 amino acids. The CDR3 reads CASSKKNRNRDAYEQYF. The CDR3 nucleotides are TGTGCCAGCAGCAAAAAAAACCGGAACCGGGACGCCTACGAGCAGTACTTC.

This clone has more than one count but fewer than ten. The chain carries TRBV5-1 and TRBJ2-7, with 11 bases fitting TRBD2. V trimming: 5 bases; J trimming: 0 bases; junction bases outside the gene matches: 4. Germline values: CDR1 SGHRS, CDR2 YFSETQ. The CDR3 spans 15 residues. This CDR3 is CASSVGTSGSYEQYF. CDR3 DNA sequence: TGCGCCAGCAGTGTTGGGACTAGCGGCTCCTACGAGCAGTACTTC.

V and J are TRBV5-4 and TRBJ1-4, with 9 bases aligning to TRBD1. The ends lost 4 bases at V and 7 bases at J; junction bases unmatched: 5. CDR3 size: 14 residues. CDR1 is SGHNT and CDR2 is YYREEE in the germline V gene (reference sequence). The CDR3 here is CASSPDRGSEKLFF. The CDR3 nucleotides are TGTGCCAGCAGCCCGGACAGGGGAAGTGAAAAACTGTTTTTT.

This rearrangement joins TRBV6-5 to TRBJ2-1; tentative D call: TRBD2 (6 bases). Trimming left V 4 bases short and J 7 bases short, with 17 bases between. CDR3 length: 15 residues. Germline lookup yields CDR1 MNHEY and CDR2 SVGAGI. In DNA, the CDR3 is TGTGCCAGCAGTTCAAGCGGGCCAACAGGTAATGAGCAGTTCTTC. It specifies CASSSSGPTGNEQFF.

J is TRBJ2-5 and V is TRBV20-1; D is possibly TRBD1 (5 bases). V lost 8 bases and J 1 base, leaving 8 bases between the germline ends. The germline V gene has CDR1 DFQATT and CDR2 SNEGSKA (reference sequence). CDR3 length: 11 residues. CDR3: CSPGIQETQYF. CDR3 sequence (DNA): TGCAGTCCAGGGATCCAAGAGACCCAGTACTTC.

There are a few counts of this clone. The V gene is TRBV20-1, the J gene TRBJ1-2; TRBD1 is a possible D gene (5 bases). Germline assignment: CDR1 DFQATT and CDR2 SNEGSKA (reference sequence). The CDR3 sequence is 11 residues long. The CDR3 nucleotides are TGCAGCCCTAATGGACAAGCCTTTTACACCTTC. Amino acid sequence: CSPNGQAFYTF.

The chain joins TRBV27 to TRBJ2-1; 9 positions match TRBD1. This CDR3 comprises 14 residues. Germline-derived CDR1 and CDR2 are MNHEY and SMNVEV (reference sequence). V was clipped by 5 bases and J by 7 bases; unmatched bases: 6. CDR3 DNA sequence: TGTGCCAGCAGTCCCCGGGACAGGGTAAATGAGCAGTTCTTC. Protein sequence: CASSPRDRVNEQFF.

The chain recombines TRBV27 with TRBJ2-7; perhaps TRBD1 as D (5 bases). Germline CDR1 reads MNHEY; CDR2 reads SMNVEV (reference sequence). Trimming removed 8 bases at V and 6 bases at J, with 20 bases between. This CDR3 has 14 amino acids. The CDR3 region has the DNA TGTGCCAGCCACGGTTCAGGGAACACGGGCGAGCAGTACTTC. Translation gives CASHGSGNTGEQYF.

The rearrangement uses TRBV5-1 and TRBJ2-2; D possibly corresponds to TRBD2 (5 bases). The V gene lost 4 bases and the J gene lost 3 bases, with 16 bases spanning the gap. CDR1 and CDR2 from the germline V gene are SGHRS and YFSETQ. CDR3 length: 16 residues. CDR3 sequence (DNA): TGCGCCAGCAGCGCGGCCCCCTCAGCGGACACCGGGGAGCTGTTTTTT. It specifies CASSAAPSADTGELFF.

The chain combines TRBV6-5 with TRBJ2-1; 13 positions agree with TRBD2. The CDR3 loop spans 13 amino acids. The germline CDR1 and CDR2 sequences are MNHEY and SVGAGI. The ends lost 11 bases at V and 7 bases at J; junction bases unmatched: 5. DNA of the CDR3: TGTGCCGTGAAGACTAGCGGGAGGAATGAGCAGTTCTTC. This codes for CAVKTSGRNEQFF.

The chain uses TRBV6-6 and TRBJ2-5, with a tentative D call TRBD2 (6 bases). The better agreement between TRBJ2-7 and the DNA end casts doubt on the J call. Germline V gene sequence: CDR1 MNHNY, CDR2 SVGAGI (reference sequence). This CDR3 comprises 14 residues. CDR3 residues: CASSYGGSRYEQYF. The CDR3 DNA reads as TGTGCCAGCAGTTATGGGGGGAGTCGCTACGAGCAGTACTTC.

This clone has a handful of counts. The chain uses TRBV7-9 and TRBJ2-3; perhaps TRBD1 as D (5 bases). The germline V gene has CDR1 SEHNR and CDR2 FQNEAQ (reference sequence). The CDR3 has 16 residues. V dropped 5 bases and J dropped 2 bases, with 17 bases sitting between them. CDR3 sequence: CASSQRARADTDTQYF. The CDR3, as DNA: TGTGCCAGCAGCCAAAGGGCCAGGGCAGACACAGATACGCAGTATTTT.

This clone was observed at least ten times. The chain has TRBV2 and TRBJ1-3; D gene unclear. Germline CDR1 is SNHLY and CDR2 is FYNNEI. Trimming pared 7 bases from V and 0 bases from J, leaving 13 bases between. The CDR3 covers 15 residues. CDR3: CASKQSRSSGNTIYF. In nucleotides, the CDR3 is TGTGCCAGCAAACAGTCTCGGAGCTCTGGAAACACCATATATTTT.

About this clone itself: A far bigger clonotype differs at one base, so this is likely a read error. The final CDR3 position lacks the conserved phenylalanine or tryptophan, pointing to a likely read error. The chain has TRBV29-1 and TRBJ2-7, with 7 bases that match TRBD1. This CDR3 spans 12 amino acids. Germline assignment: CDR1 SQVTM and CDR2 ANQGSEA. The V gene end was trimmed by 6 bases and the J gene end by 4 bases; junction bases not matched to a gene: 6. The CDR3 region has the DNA TGCAGCGTGGGGGACAGTCAGTACGAGCAGTACTCC. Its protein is CSVGDSQYEQYS.

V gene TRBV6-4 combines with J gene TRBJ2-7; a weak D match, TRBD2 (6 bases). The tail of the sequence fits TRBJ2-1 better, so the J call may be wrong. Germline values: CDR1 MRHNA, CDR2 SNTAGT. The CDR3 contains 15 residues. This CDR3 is CASSDNAGSYNEQFF. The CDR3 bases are TGTGCCAGCAGTGACAACGCGGGATCCTACAATGAGCAGTTCTTC.

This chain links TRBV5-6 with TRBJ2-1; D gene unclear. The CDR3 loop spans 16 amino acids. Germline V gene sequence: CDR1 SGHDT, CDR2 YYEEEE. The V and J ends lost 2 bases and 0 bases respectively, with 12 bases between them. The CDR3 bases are TGTGCCAGCAGCTTTTATCTTCTGAGCTCCTACAATGAGCAGTTCTTC. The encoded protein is CASSFYLLSSYNEQFF.